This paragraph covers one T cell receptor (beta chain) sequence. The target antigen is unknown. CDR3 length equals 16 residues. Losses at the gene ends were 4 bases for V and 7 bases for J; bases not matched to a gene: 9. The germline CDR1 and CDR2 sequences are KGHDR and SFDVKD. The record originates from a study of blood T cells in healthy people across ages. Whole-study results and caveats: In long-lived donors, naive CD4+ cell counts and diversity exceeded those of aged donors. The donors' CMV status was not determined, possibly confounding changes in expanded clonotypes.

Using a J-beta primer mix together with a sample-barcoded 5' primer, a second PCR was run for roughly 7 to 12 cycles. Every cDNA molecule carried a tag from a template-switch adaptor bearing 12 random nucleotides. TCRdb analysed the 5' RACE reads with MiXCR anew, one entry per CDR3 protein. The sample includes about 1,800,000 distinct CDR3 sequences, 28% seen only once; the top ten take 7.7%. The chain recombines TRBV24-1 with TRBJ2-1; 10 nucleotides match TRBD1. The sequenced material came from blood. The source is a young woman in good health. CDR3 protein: CATSDSGTGEHNEQFF. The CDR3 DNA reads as TGTGCCACCAGTGACTCCGGGACAGGGGAACATAATGAGCAGTTCTTC.